Described below is a single T cell receptor beta chain sequence and its context. The table lists this clonotype with a few counts. Which antigen it targets is not known. The record has no base qualities; no much larger clone is one base away. This sample stems from a study of low-dose radiotherapy and immunotherapy resistance in tumors (dated by TCRdb to the early 2020s). Looking at the study overall: In Cohort 1, each fraction delivered 0.5 Gy every 2 weeks, and the prescribed total PTV dose was 6.5 Gy. In Cohort 2, 1 Gy per fraction was delivered every two weeks, for a total of 13 Gy over 26 weeks. Patients were given nivolumab as a 240 mg flat dose every two weeks and ipilimumab at 1 mg/kg every six weeks, with both drugs delivered intravenously. Every two weeks, patients got intravenous cyclophosphamide at 200 mg/m2, given one day ahead of each radiation and immunotherapy administration. Starting on cycle 1 day 1, patients took 300 mg of aspirin by mouth once a day for four cycles. The trial did not randomize participants into treatment groups. Eight patients were included in the translational analysis: three from the first dose cohort and the first five from the second dose cohort.

Sequencer: Illumina HiSeq 2500. Superscript III and a set of TRAV- and TRBV-specific primers were used to synthesize first-strand cDNA, so that both TCRalpha and TCRbeta chains were covered. TCRs were amplified with Phusion for approximately 19 PCR cycles using a constant-region primer together with the adapter attached to the V primers. Isolated mRNA was amplified with the MessageAmp II aRNA Amplification Kit, using a 16-hour in vitro transcription at 37°C. The Dynabeads mRNA DIRECT Purification Kit was used to isolate mRNA for TCR sequencing. Indexed Illumina adapters were added in a second Phusion PCR of about 24 cycles, and the PCR products were purified with AMPure XP beads. Per the authors' processing: Using custom Perl scripts, TCR sequences that encoded the same protein were pooled, out-of-frame sequences were dropped, and the abundance of each clonotype was calculated. Any TCR sequence supported by only a single read was excluded from analysis. Shannon entropy, Gini index, clonality, richness, and the frequency of TCRs shared between repertoires were included as repertoire metrics. Through fastp at Q25 and MiXCR, TCRdb rebuilt clones from the public reads, retaining in-frame beta chains. CDR3 protein sequences are deduplicated, and each keeps its most common genes and DNA. TCRdb's processing, not the authors' own work, is the source of the V and J calls. The sample profile shows some 57,000 distinct CDR3 sequences; less than 25% of them were found once. The top ten clones comprise approximately 5.7% of the sample.

What this sample's time point label stands for: before trial treatment. The donors came from RACIN, which was a single-arm phase I dose-escalation trial that paired nivolumab and ipilimumab with aspirin, low-dose cyclophosphamide and low-dose radiotherapy. Patients with advanced, TIL-negative solid tumors were considered eligible. Including cysteine and phenylalanine, the CDR3 has 16 amino acids. Only CDR3 DNA remains: 48 bases, in frame from the first base. For CDR1 and CDR2, the germline V gene lists KGHSH and LQKENI. Relative to germline, V is missing 0 bases and J is missing 2 bases, with 2 bases of the junction outside any gene match.

This TCR derives from a male donor with prostate cancer. This material consisted of PBMCs, taken before treatment. This sequence uses TRBV18 and TRBJ2-7, with TRBD2 identical over 12 junction bases. The CDR3 in this case is CASSPPTSGRPYEQYF. The bases read TGTGCCAGCTCACCACCTACTAGCGGGAGGCCCTACGAGCAGTACTTC.